This TCR beta chain was found in a study of blood T cells in healthy people across ages. Study-wide results and caveats: The diversity estimates, figures obtained from one million T cells, were considered underestimates.

With a J-beta primer mix and a sample-barcoded 5' primer, a second PCR ran about 6 to 11 cycles. TCRdb redid the calling of the 5' RACE reads with MiXCR, one entry per CDR3 protein. The sample holds about 780,000 distinct CDR3 sequences; 20% to 30% are singletons and the top ten take 2.5% to 3.5%. The CDR3 contains 13 residues. Germline V gene lookup returns CDR1 MDHEN and CDR2 SYDVKM. The trim removed 10 bases at V and 5 bases at J, leaving 9 bases unmatched. A word on this clonotype: Its antigen is undetermined.

The draw of peripheral blood yielded approximately 10 milliliters from each donor. These data were also reused for a study on T cells of mothers and their children.

Sequenced sample: blood. The V gene is TRBV28, the J gene TRBJ2-5; 8 bases fit TRBD1. This clonotype originated in a boy aged 10-17 years in good health. The DNA of the CDR3 is TGTGCCACCCGCGACAGGGGCGGGGAGACCCAGTACTTC. Amino acids: CATRDRGGETQYF.